The source of this T cell receptor beta chain is a study of blood T cell repertoires in COVID-19 (dated by TCRdb to the early 2020s). Regarding the study in general: Samples from collaborators originated in the United States, Italy and Spain and spanned both the acute and convalescent phases of COVID-19. The prospective study material was composed of cDNA or gDNA derived from T cells, B-cell-depleted T cells, or PBMCs. Deeply sampled blood TCRbeta repertoires from subjects exposed to, actively infected with, or recovered from COVID-19 were included in the dataset. A freely available public database, intended as a resource for researchers studying the immune response to SARS-CoV-2, is where the repertoires were released. Samples came from the ongoing ImmuneRACE study (first 160 participants) plus 1,254 subjects from 6 global collaborators. The sample metadata nearly always contained a de-identified subject ID, COVID-19 status, age in years and sex. HLA class I and class II types, where available, came from metadata supplied by the sample provider rather than from assay-based typing. Summary of the overall study and its limitations: How much clinical and demographic metadata was included differed by source and by participant, and the metadata was provided uncurated.

About this clone: Its recognized antigen is unknown. Base qualities are missing; no much larger clone stands one base away.

Reading the germline V gene (reference sequence) gives CDR1 WNHNN and CDR2 SYGVQD. Counted from cysteine to phenylalanine, this CDR3 has 18 amino acids. Only the CDR3 part of the read is kept: 54 bases, read in frame from the first base. Trimmed from V: 4 bases; trimmed from J: 5 bases; junction bases lacking a gene match: 18. Participants in the prospective study were aged 18 to 89 years, lived in 24 United States geographic areas, and enrolled through a virtual design. In the prospective study, participants were assigned to cohorts based on the clinical history participants reported in a screening survey and a study questionnaire. Recovered participants in ImmuneRACE Cohort 3 were defined as having two consecutive negative NP/OP PCR tests, clearance from a healthcare professional, or resolution of symptoms. In the prospective study, whole blood, serum and a nasopharyngeal or oropharyngeal swab were collected from each participant by mobile phlebotomists. Additional blood draws and questionnaires over an approximately two-month period could optionally be provided by prospective study participants. Before DNA extraction, prospective study blood samples were shipped either frozen or at room temperature.

The immunoSEQ Assay, a bias-controlled multiplex PCR, was used to amplify TCRbeta CDR3 regions from genomic DNA. The authors' pipeline ran thus. Nucleated cell counts per sample were estimated from amplification of reference gene primers within the assay. Sequence reads were collapsed and filtered to measure the absolute abundance of every unique TCRbeta CDR3 rearrangement. For each sample, productive Simpson clonality was calculated by taking the square root of Simpson's diversity index across productive rearrangements. Here the immuneACCESS table is served through TCRdb, limited to in-frame sequences with V and J called. Missing clones are a known gap in these copies; in checked studies unresolved V genes cover under half, and the rest lacks a known reason. The V and J calls and the clone size are those of that table, but D and trimming were determined from the DNA. Here the sample has 300,000 to 350,000 clones; around 90% occur a single time. The ten top clones hold around 5% of the sample.

The V and J genes are TRBV10-1 and TRBJ2-7, with 9 bases in between that match TRBD2. The TCR comes from a young man who had recovered from COVID-19. Sequencing used PBMCs or T cells enriched from blood (not recorded which). The sequenced DNA: TGCGCCAGCAGTGGCCGACGTGGTAGCGGGGGCGCTGGGGACGAGCAGTACTTC. Translated, it gives CASSGRRGSGGAGDEQYF.